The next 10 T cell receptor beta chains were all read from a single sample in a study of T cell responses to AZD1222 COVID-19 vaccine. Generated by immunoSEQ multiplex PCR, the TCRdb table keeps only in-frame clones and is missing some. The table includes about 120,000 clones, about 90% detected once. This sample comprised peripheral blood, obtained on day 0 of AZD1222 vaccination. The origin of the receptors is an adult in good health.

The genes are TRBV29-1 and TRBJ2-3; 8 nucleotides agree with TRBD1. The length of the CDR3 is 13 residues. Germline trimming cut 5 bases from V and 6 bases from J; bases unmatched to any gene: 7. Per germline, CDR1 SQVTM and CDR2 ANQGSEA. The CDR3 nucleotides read TGCAGCGTTAGTACAGGGGGTTTGGATACGCAGTATTTT. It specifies CSVSTGGLDTQYF.

CDR3 in amino acids: CASSASISNQPQHF. Written as DNA, the CDR3 is TGTGCCAGTAGTGCCTCCATTAGCAATCAGCCCCAGCATTTT. This chain connects TRBV19 to TRBJ1-5; D is ambiguous. CDR3 length equals 14 residues. V dropped 5 bases and J dropped 0 bases, with 8 bases sitting between them. Germline CDR1 reads LNHDA; CDR2 reads SQIVND (reference sequence).

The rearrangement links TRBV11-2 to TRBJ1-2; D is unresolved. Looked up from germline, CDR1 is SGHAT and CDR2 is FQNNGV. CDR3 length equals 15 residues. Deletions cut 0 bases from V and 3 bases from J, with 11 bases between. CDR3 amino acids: CASSLDPQVHYGYTF. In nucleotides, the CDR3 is TGTGCCAGCAGCTTAGATCCTCAGGTGCACTATGGCTACACCTTC.

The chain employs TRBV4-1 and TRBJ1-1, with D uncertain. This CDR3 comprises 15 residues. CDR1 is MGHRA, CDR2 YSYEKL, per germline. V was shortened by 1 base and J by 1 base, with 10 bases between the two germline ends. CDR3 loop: CASSQVTGKNTEAFF. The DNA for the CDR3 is TGCGCCAGCAGCCAAGTAACCGGGAAGAACACTGAAGCTTTCTTT.

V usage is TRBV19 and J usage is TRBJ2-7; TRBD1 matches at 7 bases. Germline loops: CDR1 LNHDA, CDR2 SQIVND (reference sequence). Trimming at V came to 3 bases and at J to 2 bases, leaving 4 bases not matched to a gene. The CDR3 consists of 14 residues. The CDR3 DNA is TGTGCCAGTAGTATTGGGCAGGGGGCCTACGAGCAGTACTTC. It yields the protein CASSIGQGAYEQYF.

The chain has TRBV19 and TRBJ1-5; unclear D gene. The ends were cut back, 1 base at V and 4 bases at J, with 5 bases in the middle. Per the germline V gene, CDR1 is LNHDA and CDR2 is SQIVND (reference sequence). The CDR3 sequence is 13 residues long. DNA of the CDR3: TGTGCCAGTAGTATAGGAAGAAATCAGCCCCAGCATTTT. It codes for CASSIGRNQPQHF.

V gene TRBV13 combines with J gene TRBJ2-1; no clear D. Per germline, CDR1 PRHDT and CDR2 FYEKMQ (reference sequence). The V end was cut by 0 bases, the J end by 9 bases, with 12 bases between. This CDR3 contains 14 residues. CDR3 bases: TGTGCCAGCAGCTTAGGGGGGATACAGCGTGAGCAGTTCTTC. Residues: CASSLGGIQREQFF.

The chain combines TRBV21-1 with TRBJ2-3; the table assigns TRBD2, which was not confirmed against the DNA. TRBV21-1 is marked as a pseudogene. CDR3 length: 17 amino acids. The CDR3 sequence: CASSKEGGLRVRDTQYF. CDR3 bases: TGTGCCAGCAGCAAAGAGGGAGGGCTGAGAGTGAGAGATACGCAGTATTTT.

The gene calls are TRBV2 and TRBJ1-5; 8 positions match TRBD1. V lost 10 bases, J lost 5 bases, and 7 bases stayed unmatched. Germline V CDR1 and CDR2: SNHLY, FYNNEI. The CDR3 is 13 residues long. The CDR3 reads CATRYRGDQPQHF. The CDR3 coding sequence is TGTGCCACCCGCTACAGGGGGGATCAGCCCCAGCATTTT.

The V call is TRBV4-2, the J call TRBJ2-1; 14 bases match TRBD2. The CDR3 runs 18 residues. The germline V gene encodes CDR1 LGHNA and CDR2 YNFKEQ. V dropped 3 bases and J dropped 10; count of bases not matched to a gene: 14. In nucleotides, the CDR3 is TGTGCCAGCAGCCAGGGAGCCGCGACTAGCGGGGGGGCATGGGAGCAGTTCTTC. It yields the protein CASSQGAATSGGAWEQFF.